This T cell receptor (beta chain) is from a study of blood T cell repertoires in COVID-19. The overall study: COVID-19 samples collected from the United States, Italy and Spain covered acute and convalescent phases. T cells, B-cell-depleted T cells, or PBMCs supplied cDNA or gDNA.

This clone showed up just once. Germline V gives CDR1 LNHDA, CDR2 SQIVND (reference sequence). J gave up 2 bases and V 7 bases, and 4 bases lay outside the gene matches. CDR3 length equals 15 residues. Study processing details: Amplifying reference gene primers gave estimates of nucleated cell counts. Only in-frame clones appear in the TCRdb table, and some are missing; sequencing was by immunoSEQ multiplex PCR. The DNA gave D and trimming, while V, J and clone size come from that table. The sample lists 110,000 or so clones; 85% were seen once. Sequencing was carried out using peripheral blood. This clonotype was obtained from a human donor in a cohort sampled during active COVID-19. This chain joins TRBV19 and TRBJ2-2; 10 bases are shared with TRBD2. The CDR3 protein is CASKIAGGNTGELFF. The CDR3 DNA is TGTGCCAGTAAAATAGCGGGGGGCAACACCGGGGAGCTGTTTTTT.